The entry that follows covers one TCR beta chain sequence. Sequenced by immunoSEQ multiplex PCR; TCRdb stores in-frame clones only, minus some. Altogether some 180,000 clones are present, 87% being singletons, with the ten largest covering roughly 1.1%. These data are taken from a study of T cell responses to AZD1222 COVID-19 vaccine. CDR1 is LGHDT, CDR2 YNNKEL, per germline (reference sequence). CDR3 size: 15 residues. Trimming took off 1 base at V and 3 bases at J, with 10 bases between the two ends. The chain uses TRBV3-1 (or the pseudogene TRBV3-2) and TRBJ1-3, with D possibly being TRBD1 (6 bases). This receptor was taken from an adult who received the AZD1222 COVID-19 vaccine. This specimen consisted of peripheral blood, obtained 28 days after the second AZD1222 dose. For the CDR3, the DNA is TGTGCCAGCAGCCAAGGGGGGGCTGATGGAAACACCATATATTTT. It codes for CASSQGGADGNTIYF.